These T cell receptor beta chains were read from a single sample in a study of blood T cell repertoires in COVID-19. TCRdb's table, derived via immunoSEQ multiplex PCR, lists solely in-frame clones and lacks some. Of 360,000 or so clones in the sample, 90% were seen once. The sample consisted of peripheral blood. The receptors shown here come from a man between 18 and 29 years old with active or convalescent COVID-19. Each CDR3 is given with its conserved first and last residue. The D gene is left open where the match is weak. Expanded clones are given a class, and other clones once, few, many or no size at all.

>TRBV4-1|-|TRBJ2-1|TRBD2
CASSQDRLAGDEQFF
TGCGCCAGCAGCCAAGATAGGCTAGCGGGAGATGAGCAGTTCTTC
>TRBV28|-|TRBJ2-6|TRBD2
CASSFFLVRDYSSGANVLTF
TGTGCCAGCAGTTTCTTTCTCGTCCGGGACTATAGCTCTGGGGCCAACGTGCTGACTTTC
>TRBV19|-|TRBJ1-1|TRBD1
CASSTGTGPLRTEAFF
TGTGCCAGTAGTACTGGGACAGGGCCCTTAAGGACTGAAGCTTTCTTT
>TRBV7-2|once|TRBJ2-7|TRBD2
CASSLDPRTSGSYEQYF
TGTGCCAGCAGCTTAGACCCCAGGACTAGCGGGAGTTACGAGCAGTACTTC
>TRBV4-2|-|TRBJ2-1|TRBD1
CASSDTAGTAYNEQFF
TGTGCCAGCAGCGACACGGCCGGGACAGCTTACAATGAGCAGTTCTTC
>TRBV7-9|-|TRBJ1-2|-
CASSLEVGNYGYTF
TGTGCCAGCAGCTTAGAAGTCGGGAACTATGGCTACACCTTC
>TRBV5-6|-|TRBJ1-3|-
CASTLRSTGSSGNTIYF
TGTGCCAGCACCCTAAGATCGACAGGTAGCTCTGGAAACACCATATATTTT
>TRBV6-4|-|TRBJ2-1|-
CASSLMGEVGNEQFF
TGTGCCAGCAGTCTTATGGGGGAGGTCGGCAATGAGCAGTTCTTC
>TRBV13|-|TRBJ1-1|-
CASSVWAGTEAFF
TGTGCCAGCAGCGTTTGGGCGGGTACTGAAGCTTTCTTT
>TRBV19|few|TRBJ2-1|-
CASTTRGRGSYNEQFF
TGTGCCAGTACCACCAGGGGAAGGGGCTCCTACAATGAGCAGTTCTTC
>TRBV5-4|-|TRBJ2-5|TRBD2
CASSLASGRSETQYF
TGTGCCAGCAGCTTGGCTAGCGGGAGATCGGAGACCCAGTACTTC
>TRBV28|-|TRBJ2-7|TRBD2
CASSFRAAGLAGISSYEQYF
TGTGCCAGCAGTTTCAGGGCAGCGGGACTAGCGGGAATTTCATCCTACGAGCAGTACTTC
>TRBV18|-|TRBJ2-2|-
CASSPLGENTGELFF
TGTGCCAGCTCACCACTCGGGGAAAACACCGGGGAGCTGTTTTTT